This TCR beta chain came from a study of blood T cell repertoires in COVID-19. Study-wide context: The cDNA or gDNA used as material had been derived from T cells, B-cell-depleted T cells, or PBMCs.

Germline V gene sequence: CDR1 GTSNPN, CDR2 SVGIG (reference sequence). Deletions cut 1 base from V and 5 bases from J, with 11 bases between. The CDR3 has 13 amino acids. Here immunoSEQ multiplex PCR was the method, and the copy in TCRdb shows in-frame clones only, minus some. Altogether 300,000 to 400,000 clones are present, about 82% being singletons, with the ten largest covering roughly 7.8%. This clone has just one count. The rearrangement uses TRBV30 and TRBJ1-1; D may be TRBD1 (5 bases). This receptor was identified in a human donor in a cohort sampled during active COVID-19. Sequencing input: peripheral blood. The CDR3 here is CAWSGPGLTEAFF. CDR3 DNA sequence: TGTGCCTGGAGTGGACCAGGGTTGACTGAAGCTTTCTTT.